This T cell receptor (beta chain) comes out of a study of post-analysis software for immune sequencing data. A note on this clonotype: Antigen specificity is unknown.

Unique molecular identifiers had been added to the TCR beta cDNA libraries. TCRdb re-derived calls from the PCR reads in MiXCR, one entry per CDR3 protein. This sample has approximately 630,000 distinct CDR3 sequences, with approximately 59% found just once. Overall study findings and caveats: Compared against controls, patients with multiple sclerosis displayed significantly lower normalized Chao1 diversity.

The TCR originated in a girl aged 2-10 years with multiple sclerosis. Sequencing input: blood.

DNA of the CDR3: TGTGCCAGCAGTTTCCCCGCCGAGGCCAAAAACATTCAGTACTTC. Translating it yields CASSFPAEAKNIQYF. J is TRBJ2-4 and V is TRBV6-6, with D hard to call. The CDR3 is 15 residues long. V gave up 4 bases and J gave up 1 base, with 11 bases separating them. Germline loops: CDR1 MNHNY, CDR2 SVGAGI (reference sequence).